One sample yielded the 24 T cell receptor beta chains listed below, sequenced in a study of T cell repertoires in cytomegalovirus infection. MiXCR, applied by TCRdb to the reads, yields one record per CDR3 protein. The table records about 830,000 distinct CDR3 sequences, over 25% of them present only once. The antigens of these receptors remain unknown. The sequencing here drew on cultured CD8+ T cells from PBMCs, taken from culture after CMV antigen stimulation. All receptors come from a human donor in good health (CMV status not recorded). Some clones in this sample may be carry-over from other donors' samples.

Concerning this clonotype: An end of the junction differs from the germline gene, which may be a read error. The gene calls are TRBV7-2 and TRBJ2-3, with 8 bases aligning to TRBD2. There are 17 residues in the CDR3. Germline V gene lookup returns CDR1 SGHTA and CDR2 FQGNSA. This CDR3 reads CASSPLGRGQIRDTQYF. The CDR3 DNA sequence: TGTGCCAGCAGCCCGCTCGGGAGGGGACAAATCAGAGATACACAGTATTTT.

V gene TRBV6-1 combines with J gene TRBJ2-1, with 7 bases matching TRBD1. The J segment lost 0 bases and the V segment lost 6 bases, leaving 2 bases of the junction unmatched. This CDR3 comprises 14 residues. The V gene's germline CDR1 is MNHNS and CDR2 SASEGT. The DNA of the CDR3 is TGTGCCAGCAGACAGGGGTTCTCCTACAATGAGCAGTTCTTC. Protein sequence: CASRQGFSYNEQFF.

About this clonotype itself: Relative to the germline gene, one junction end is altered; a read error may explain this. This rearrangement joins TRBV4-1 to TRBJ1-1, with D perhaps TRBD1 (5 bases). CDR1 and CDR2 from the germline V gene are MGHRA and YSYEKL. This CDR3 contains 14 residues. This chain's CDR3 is CASSQVSGGTEAFF. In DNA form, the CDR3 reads TGCGCCAGCAGTCAAGTCTCCGGGGGGACTGAAGCTTTCTTT.

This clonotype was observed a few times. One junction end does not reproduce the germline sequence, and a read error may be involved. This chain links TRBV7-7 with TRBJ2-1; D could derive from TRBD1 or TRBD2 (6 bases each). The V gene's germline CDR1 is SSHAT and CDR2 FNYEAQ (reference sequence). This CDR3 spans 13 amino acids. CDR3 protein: CASSFRGHDEQFF. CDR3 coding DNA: TGTGCTAGCAGCTTTCGGGGGCACGATGAGCAGTTCTTC.

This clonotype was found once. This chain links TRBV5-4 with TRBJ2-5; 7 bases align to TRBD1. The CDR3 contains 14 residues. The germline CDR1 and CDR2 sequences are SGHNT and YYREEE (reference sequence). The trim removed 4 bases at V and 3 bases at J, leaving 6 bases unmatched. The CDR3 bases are TGTGCCAGCAGCCAAGGGGACAGAAAAGAGACCCAGTACTTC. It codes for CASSQGDRKETQYF.

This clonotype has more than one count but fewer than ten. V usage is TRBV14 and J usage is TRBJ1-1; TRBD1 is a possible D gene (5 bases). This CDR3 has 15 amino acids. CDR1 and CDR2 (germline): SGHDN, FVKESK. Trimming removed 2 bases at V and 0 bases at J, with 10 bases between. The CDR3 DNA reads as TGTGCCAGCAGCCAATATCAGGGCATGAACACTGAAGCTTTCTTT. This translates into CASSQYQGMNTEAFF.

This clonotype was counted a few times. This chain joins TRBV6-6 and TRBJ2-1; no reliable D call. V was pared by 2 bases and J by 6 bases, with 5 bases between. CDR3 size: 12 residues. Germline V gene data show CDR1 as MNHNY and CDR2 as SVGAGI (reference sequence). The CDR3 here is CASSYTLNEQFF. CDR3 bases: TGTGCCAGCAGTTACACACTCAATGAGCAGTTCTTC.

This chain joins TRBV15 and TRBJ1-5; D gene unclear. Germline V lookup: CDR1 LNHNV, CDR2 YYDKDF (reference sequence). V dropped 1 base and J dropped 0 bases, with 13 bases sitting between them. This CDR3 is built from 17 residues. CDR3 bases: TGTGCCACCAGCAGAGGGGCAGTCTACTATAGCAATCAGCCCCAGCATTTT. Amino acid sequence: CATSRGAVYYSNQPQHF.

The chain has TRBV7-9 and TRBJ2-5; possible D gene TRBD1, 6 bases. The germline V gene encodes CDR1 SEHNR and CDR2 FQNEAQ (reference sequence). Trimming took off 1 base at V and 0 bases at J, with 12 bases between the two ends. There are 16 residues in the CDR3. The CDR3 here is CASSLVVRTDQETQYF. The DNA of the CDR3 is TGTGCCAGCAGCTTAGTGGTTCGGACAGACCAAGAGACCCAGTACTTC.

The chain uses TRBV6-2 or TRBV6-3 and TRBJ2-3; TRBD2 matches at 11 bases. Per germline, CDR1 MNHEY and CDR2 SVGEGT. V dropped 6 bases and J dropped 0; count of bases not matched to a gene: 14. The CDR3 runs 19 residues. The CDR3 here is CASSYPRLAGSRSTDTQYF. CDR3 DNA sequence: TGTGCCAGCAGCTATCCTAGACTAGCGGGGTCTCGAAGCACAGATACGCAGTATTTT.

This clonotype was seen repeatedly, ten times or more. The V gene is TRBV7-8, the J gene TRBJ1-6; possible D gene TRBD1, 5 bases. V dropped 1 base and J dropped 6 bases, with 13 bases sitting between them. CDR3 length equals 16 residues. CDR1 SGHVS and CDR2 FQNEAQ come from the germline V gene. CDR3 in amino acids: CASSLVGRERNSPLHF. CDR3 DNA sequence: TGTGCCAGCAGCTTAGTGGGACGGGAGCGTAATTCACCCCTCCACTTT.

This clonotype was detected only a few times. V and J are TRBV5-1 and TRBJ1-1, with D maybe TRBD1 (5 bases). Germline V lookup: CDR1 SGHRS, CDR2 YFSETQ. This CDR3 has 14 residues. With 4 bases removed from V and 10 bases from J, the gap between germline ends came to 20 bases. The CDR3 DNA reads TGCGCCAGCAGCAGGCAGGGACCCCAAGATGGAGCTTTCTTT. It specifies CASSRQGPQDGAFF. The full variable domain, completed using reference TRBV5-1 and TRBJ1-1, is KAGVTQTPRYLIKTRGQQVTLSCSPISGHRSVSWYQQTPGQGLQFLFEYFSETQRNKGNFPGRFSGRQFSNSRSEMNVSTLELGDSALYLCASSRQGPQDGAFFGQGTRLTVV.

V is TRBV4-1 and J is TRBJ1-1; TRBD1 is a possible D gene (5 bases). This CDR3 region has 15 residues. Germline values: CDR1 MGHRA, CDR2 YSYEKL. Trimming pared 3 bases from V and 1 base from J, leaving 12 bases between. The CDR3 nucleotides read TGCGCCAGCAGCCACCAAACAGGTACGAACACTGAAGCTTTCTTT. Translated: CASSHQTGTNTEAFF.

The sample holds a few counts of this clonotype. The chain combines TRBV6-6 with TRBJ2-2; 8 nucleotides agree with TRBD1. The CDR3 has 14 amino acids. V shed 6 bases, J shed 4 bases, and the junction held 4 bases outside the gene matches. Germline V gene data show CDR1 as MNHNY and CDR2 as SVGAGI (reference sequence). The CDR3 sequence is CASSGQGSTGELFF. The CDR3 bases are TGTGCCAGCAGCGGACAGGGTTCCACCGGGGAGCTGTTTTTT.

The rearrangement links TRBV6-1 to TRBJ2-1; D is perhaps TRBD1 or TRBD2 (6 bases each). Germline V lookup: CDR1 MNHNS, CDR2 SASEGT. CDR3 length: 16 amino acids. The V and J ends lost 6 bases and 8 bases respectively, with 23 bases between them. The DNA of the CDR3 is TGTGCCAGCAGCCTTTTCAAGGGGGGTGCGTTCGATGAGCAGTTCTTC. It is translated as CASSLFKGGAFDEQFF.

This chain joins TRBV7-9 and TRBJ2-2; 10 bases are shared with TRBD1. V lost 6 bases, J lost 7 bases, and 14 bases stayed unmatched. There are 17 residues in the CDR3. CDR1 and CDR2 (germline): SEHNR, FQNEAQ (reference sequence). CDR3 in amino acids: CASRPPGQGFGGGELFF. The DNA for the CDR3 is TGTGCCAGCAGACCTCCGGGACAGGGGTTCGGCGGCGGGGAGCTGTTTTTT.

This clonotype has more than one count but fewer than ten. The CDR3, as DNA: TGTGCCAGCAGCCCGAGGACGGACCCAAATGAAAAACTGTTTTTT. Amino acids: CASSPRTDPNEKLFF. V gene TRBV7-9 combines with J gene TRBJ1-4; no clear D. V was shortened by 5 bases and J by 5 bases, with 15 bases between the two germline ends. CDR3 length: 15 amino acids. The germline gives CDR1 SEHNR, CDR2 FQNEAQ (reference sequence).

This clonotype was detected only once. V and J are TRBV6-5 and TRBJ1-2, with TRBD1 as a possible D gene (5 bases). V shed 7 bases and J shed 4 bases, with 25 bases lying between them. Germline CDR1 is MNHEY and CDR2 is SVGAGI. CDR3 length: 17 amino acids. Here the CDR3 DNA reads TGTGCCAGCATTCTTACCGCCAGGGAGCGAAGCGCCTATGGCTACACCTTC. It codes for CASILTARERSAYGYTF.

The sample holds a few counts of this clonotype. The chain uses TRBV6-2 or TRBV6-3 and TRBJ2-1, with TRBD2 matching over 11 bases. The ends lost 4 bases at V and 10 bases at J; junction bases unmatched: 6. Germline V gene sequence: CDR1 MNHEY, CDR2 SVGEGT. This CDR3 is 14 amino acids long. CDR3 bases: TGTGCCAGCAGTTTCCGACTAGCGGGGATCGAGCAGTTCTTC. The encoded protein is CASSFRLAGIEQFF.

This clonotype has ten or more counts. CDR3 sequence (DNA): TGTGCCAGCAGCTCTAGACAGTCCTACGAGCAGTACGTC. Translation gives CASSSRQSYEQYV. J is TRBJ2-7 and V is TRBV7-9; a possible D gene is TRBD1 (5 bases). V was pared by 4 bases and J by 1 base, with 8 bases between. CDR1 is SEHNR and CDR2 is FQNEAQ in the germline V gene (reference sequence). The CDR3 is 13 amino acids.

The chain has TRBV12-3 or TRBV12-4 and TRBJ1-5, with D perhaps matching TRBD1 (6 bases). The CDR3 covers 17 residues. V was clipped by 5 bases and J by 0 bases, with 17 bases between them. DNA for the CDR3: TGTGCCAGCAGTCCAGGTTTGGGGGCGAGTAGCAATCAGCCCCAGCATTTT. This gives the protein CASSPGLGASSNQPQHF.

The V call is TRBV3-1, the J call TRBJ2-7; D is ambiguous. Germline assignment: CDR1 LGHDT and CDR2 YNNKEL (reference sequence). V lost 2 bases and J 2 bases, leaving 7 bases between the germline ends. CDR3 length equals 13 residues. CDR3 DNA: TGTGCCAGCAGCCAAAAGGGTCCCTACGAGCAGTACTTC. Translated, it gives CASSQKGPYEQYF.

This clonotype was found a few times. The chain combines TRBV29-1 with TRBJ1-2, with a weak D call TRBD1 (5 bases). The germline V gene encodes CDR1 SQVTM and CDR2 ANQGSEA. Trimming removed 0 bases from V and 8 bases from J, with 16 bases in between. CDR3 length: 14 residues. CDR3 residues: CSVEDVTQALGYTF. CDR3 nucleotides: TGCAGCGTTGAAGATGTAACACAGGCCCTGGGCTACACCTTC.

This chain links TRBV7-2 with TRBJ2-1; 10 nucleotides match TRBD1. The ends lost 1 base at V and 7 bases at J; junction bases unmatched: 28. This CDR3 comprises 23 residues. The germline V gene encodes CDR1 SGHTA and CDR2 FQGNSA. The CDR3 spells CASSLGFRDPLLLLRQGANEQFF. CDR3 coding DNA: TGTGCCAGCAGCTTAGGGTTTAGGGACCCCCTCCTCCTCTTGAGACAGGGGGCGAATGAGCAGTTCTTC.